Listed below are T cell receptor beta chains from one sample, sequenced in a study of vaccination effects on CD4 cells after COVID-19. These receptors' antigens are unknown. TCRdb keeps only in-frame clones here, not all; method: immunoSEQ multiplex PCR. The sample has around 69,000 clones, around 69% seen once. Source: CD4+ T cells from PBMCs cultured with HCoV-229E spike peptides, taken after COVID-19 vaccination. These receptor sequences come from a human donor who received a COVID-19 vaccine. CDR3s include the opening cysteine and the closing phenylalanine or tryptophan. The D gene is left open where the match is weak. Expanded clones get a size class; other rows say once, few or many, or leave the size out.

>TRBV30|TRBJ1-2|-|-
CAWSVQTNYGYTF
TGTGCCTGGAGTGTACAGACTAACTATGGCTACACCTTC
>TRBV6-5|TRBJ1-2|-|-
CASSYTAIGGYTF
TGTGCCAGCAGTTACACGGCTATCGGTGGCTACACCTTC
>TRBV7-3|TRBJ1-5|few|-
CASREGNQPQHF
TGTGCCAGCAGGGAGGGTAATCAGCCCCAGCATTTT
>TRBV12-3/TRBV12-4|TRBJ1-2|once|-
CATGRGSHYGYTF
TGTGCCACTGGTAGGGGATCCCACTATGGCTACACCTTC
>TRBV19|TRBJ2-1|-|TRBD2
CASSKGLAGGRYNEQFF
TGTGCCAGTAGTAAGGGACTAGCGGGGGGGCGCTACAATGAGCAGTTCTTC
>TRBV19|TRBJ1-3|-|TRBD1
CASKEGQLSGNTIYF
TGTGCCAGTAAAGAGGGACAGCTCTCTGGAAACACCATATATTTT
>TRBV7-3|TRBJ2-5|-|TRBD1
CASSPWGVRGPGAQYF
TGTGCCAGCAGCCCCTGGGGGGTCAGGGGGCCGGGGGCCCAGTACTTC
>TRBV23-1|TRBJ2-1|-|-
CAPWANEQFF
TGCGCCCCCTGGGCCAATGAGCAGTTCTTC
>TRBV14|TRBJ2-2|few|-
CASSRQATGELFF
TGTGCCAGCAGCCGGCAGGCCACCGGGGAGCTGTTTTTT
>TRBV24-1|TRBJ2-3|-|TRBD1
CATRQGQDTQYF
TGTGCCACCAGACAGGGGCAGGATACGCAGTATTTT
>TRBV10-3|TRBJ2-3|once|TRBD1
CAIMLGQGAGTDTQYF
TGTGCCATCATGTTGGGACAGGGGGCCGGCACAGATACGCAGTATTTT
>TRBV4-3|TRBJ2-5|-|-
CASGHQYQETQYF
TGCGCCAGCGGACACCAGTACCAAGAGACCCAGTACTTC
>TRBV5-5|TRBJ2-2|few|-
CASSYSRINTGELFF
TGTGCCAGCAGCTACAGCCGGATTAACACCGGGGAGCTGTTTTTT
>TRBV7-2|TRBJ2-5|-|TRBD2
CASSPVAGVQETQYF
TGTGCCAGCAGCCCGGTAGCGGGGGTCCAAGAGACCCAGTACTTC
>TRBV2|TRBJ2-5|-|-
CASSPGQPKETQYF
TGTGCCAGCAGTCCCGGACAGCCGAAAGAGACCCAGTACTTC
>TRBV9|TRBJ2-1|-|-
CASSVNKYEQFF
TGTGCCAGCAGCGTTAATAAGTATGAGCAGTTCTTC
>TRBV28|TRBJ2-1|-|-
CASSGGAGSSYNEQFF
TGTGCCAGCAGTGGGGGTGCGGGGAGCTCCTACAATGAGCAGTTCTTC
>TRBV9|TRBJ1-1|-|-
CASSVVETVNTEAFF
TGTGCCAGCAGCGTAGTTGAGACAGTGAACACTGAAGCTTTCTTT
>TRBV28|TRBJ1-1|-|-
CASTTPRLGGTEAFF
TGTGCCAGCACCACCCCGAGACTCGGCGGGACTGAAGCTTTCTTT
>TRBV6-6|TRBJ1-2|-|-
CASSYDVRYYGYTF
TGTGCCAGCAGTTACGATGTCAGATACTATGGCTACACCTTC
>TRBV6-5|TRBJ1-4|-|-
CASSHRTRLGEKLFF
TGTGCCAGCAGTCATAGGACCCGACTTGGGGAAAAACTGTTTTTT
>TRBV11-1|TRBJ2-5|-|-
CASSPSGGEETQYF
TGTGCCAGCAGCCCTTCCGGGGGCGAAGAGACCCAGTACTTC
>TRBV5-1|TRBJ2-3|few|-
CASSLRGDDTQYF
TGCGCCAGCAGCCTCCGAGGGGACGATACGCAGTATTTT
>TRBV29-1|TRBJ2-5|-|-
CSVVQQLGTETQYF
TGCAGCGTTGTACAACAGCTGGGGACAGAGACCCAGTACTTC
>TRBV29-1|TRBJ2-1|-|-
CSSLTGVSGNEQFF
TGCAGCAGCCTAACGGGGGTATCGGGCAATGAGCAGTTCTTC
>TRBV19|TRBJ2-1|-|-
CASRGRGGFDEQFF
TGTGCCAGTAGGGGCAGGGGGGGGTTCGATGAGCAGTTCTTC
>TRBV7-3|TRBJ2-3|-|TRBD2
CASSLTRGLAGAATSTDTQYF
TGTGCCAGCAGCTTAACTCGGGGACTAGCGGGGGCCGCGACTAGCACAGATACGCAGTATTTT